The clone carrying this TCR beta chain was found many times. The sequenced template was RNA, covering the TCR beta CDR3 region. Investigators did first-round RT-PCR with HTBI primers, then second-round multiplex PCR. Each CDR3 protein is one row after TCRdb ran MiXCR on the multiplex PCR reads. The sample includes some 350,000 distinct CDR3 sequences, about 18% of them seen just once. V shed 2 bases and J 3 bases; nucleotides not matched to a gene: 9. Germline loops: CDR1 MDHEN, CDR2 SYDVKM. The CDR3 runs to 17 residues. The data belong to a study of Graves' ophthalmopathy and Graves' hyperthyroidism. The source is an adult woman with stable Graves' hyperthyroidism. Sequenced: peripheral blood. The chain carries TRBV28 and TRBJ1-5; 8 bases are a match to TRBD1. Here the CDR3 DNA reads TGTGCCAGCAGTTTACCTCAGGCAGGGGGCCCCAATCAGCCCCAGCATTTT. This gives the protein CASSLPQAGGPNQPQHF.